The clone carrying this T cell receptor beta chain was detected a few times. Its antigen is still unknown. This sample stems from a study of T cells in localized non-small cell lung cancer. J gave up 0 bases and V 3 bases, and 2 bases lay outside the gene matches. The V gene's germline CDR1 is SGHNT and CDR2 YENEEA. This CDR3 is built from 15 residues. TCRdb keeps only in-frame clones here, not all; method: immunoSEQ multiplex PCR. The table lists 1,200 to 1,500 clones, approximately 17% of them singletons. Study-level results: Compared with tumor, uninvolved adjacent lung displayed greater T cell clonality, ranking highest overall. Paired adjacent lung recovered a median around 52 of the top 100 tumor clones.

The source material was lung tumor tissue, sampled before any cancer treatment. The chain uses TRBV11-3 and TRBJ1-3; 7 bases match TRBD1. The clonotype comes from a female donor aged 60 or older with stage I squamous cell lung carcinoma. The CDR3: CASSLDRFSGNTIYF. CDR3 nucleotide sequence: TGTGCCAGCAGCTTGGACAGGTTCTCTGGAAACACCATATATTTT.